Listed here is a single T cell receptor beta chain. Its antigen remains undetermined. No clone much larger than this one lies a single base away; base qualities are absent. TCRbeta CDR3 regions were amplified from genomic DNA by means of the immunoSEQ Assay, a bias-controlled multiplex PCR. In the authors' own workflow: The number of nucleated cells in each sample was estimated from the amplification of reference gene primers within the assay. To quantify the absolute abundance of each unique TCRbeta CDR3 rearrangement, sequence reads were collapsed and filtered. For each sample, productive Simpson clonality was calculated by taking the square root of Simpson's diversity index across productive rearrangements. As stored in TCRdb, this immuneACCESS dataset retains in-frame rearrangements with V and J assigned. A fraction of the clones does not appear; measured against another copy, unresolved V genes explain less than half of the discrepancy, and the remainder lacks a known reason. V and J calls and clone size are those listed in that table; D and trimming were worked out from the DNA. The sample records 200,000 or so clones, 65% to 85% of which are singletons. Of the sample, roughly 5.1% is held by the ten largest clones.

The data originate from a study of blood T cell repertoires in COVID-19 (dated by TCRdb to the early 2020s). The study in broad terms: Collaborator samples came from the United States, Italy and Spain and covered acute and convalescent phases of COVID-19. Where available, HLA class I and class II types were taken from metadata supplied by the sample provider and were not determined by assay-based typing. The dataset comprised deeply sampled blood TCRbeta repertoires from subjects exposed to, actively infected with, or recovered from COVID-19. The prospective study material was composed of cDNA or gDNA derived from T cells, B-cell-depleted T cells, or PBMCs. Samples were obtained from the ongoing ImmuneRACE study (first 160 participants) and from roughly 1,300 subjects provided by 6 global collaborators. Nearly every sample came with metadata listing a de-identified subject ID, COVID-19 status, age in years and sex. The repertoires were made available in a free public database intended to serve as a resource for research on the immune response to SARS-CoV-2.

Whole blood was collected in K2EDTA tubes by collaborating institutions according to the institutions' own protocols. For TCRbeta analysis, collaborator samples were shipped as frozen whole blood, as isolated PBMCs, or as DNA extracted from either sample type. There are 15 amino acids in the CDR3, from cysteine to phenylalanine inclusive. The only DNA kept is the CDR3, 45 bases in frame from the first base. The germline V gene encodes CDR1 KGHSH and CDR2 LQKENI. Relative to germline, V is 2 bases shorter and J is 7 bases shorter, with 17 bases between their ends. The paper as a whole reports these results and caveats: The quantity of clinical and demographic metadata differed by source and by participant and was supplied without curation.

This sequence uses TRBV18 and TRBJ1-1; the D gene is perhaps TRBD1, on 6 matching bases. Sequencing used peripheral blood. This TCR was recovered from a woman aged 30 to 39 with acute or convalescent COVID-19. The base sequence is TGTGCCAGCTCACCAGCCACTCGGACAGTTGGTGAAGCTTTCTTT. The encoded protein is CASSPATRTVGEAFF.